Ten or more counts support the clone carrying this TCR beta chain. Its antigen is currently unknown. The study amplified TCR beta CDR3 regions using RNA transcripts. Amplification began with first-round RT-PCR using HTBI primers, then second-round multiplex PCR was performed. TCRdb called the multiplex PCR reads again in MiXCR, with one record for every CDR3 protein. The repertoire includes hundreds of thousands of distinct CDR3 sequences, roughly 40% of them detected once, and approximately 43% sits in the top ten. Clinicians diagnosed using symptoms, serum thyroxine, TRAb, thyroid ultrasound and orbital computed tomography. PBMCs were isolated by Ficoll-Paque density gradient centrifugation, using roughly 10 ml of fresh peripheral blood as the starting material. CDR1 and CDR2 from the germline V gene are ENHRY and SYGVKD. This CDR3 region has 15 residues. V was clipped by 2 bases and J by 2 bases; unmatched bases: 3.

This specimen belongs to a study of Graves' ophthalmopathy and Graves' hyperthyroidism. Looking at the study overall: Untreated patients at initial diagnosis provided peripheral blood. Study results and caveats: Most thyroid clonotypes expanded beyond 0.001 frequency were also found in blood.

Material for sequencing was peripheral blood. This TCR was sampled from an adult man with Graves' ophthalmopathy. This chain joins TRBV10-3 and TRBJ1-2; 9 nucleotides align to TRBD1. CDR3 amino acids: CAISEGDRGNYGYTF. CDR3 nucleotides: TGTGCCATCAGTGAGGGAGACAGGGGGAACTATGGCTACACCTTC.